This T cell receptor (beta chain) was sequenced for a study of cytomegalovirus exposure and HLA in healthy donors. This clone was found once. V was clipped by 3 bases and J by 2 bases; unmatched bases: 5. Looked up from germline, CDR1 is LNHDA and CDR2 is SQIVND (reference sequence). The CDR3 is made up of 16 amino acids. PCR was performed using 60 Vbeta and 13 Jbeta primers. Repertoires were generated with immunoSEQ multiplex PCR, while TCRdb's copy carries only in-frame clones and drops some. In the table there are 150,000 to 200,000 clones, around 82% of which are singletons. The sequenced sample was PBMCs. The TCR sequence derives from a woman aged 45-60 years in good health and CMV-seropositive. This rearrangement joins TRBV19 to TRBJ2-3; 10 bases align to TRBD2. CDR3 DNA sequence: TGTGCCAGTAGTATTCGGCTAGCGGGGGTCACAGATACGCAGTATTTT. Amino acid sequence: CASSIRLAGVTDTQYF.